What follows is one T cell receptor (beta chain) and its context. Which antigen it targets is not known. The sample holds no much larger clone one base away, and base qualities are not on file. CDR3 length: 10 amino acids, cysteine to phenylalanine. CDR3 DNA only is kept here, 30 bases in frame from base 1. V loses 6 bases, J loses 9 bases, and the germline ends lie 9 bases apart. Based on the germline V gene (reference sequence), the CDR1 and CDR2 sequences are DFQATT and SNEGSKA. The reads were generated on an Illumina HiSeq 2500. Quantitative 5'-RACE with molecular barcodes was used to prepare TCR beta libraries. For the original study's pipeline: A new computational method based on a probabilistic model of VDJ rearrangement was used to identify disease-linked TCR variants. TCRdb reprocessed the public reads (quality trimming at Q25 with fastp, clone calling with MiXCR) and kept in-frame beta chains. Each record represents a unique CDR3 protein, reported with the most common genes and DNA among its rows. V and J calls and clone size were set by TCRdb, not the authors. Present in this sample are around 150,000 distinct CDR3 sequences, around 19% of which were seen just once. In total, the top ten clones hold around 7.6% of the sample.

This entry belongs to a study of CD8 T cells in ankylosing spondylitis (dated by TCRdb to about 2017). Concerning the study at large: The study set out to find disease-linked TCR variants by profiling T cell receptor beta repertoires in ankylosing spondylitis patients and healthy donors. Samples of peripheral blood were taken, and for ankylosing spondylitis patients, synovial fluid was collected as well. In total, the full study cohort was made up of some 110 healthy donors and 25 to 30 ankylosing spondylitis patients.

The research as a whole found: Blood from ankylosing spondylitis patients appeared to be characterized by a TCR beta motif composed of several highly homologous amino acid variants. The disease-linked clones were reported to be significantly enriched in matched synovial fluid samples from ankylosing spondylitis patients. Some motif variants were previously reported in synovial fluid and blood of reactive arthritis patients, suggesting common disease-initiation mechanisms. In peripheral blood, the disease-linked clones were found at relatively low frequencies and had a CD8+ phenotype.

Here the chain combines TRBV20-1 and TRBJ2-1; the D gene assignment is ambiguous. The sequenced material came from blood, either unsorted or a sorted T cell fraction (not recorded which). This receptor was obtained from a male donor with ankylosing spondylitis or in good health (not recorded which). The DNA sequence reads TGCAGTGCCGGAGTCGGTGAGCAGTTCTTC. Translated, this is CSAGVGEQFF.